Listed here are 25 T cell receptor beta chains from one sample, sequenced in a study of T cell responses to AZD1222 COVID-19 vaccine. Profiled with immunoSEQ multiplex PCR; TCRdb holds only in-frame clones, not every one. This sample has 130,000 to 150,000 clones, with around 90% found just once. The sample in question was peripheral blood, obtained on day 0 of AZD1222 vaccination. The receptors stem from an adult in good health.

The rearrangement joins TRBV4-1 to TRBJ2-7; the match to TRBD2 covers 13 bases. The V gene end was trimmed by 1 base and the J gene end by 2 bases; junction bases not matched to a gene: 2. The germline gives CDR1 MGHRA, CDR2 YSYEKL. This CDR3 contains 16 residues. CDR3 in amino acids: CASSQATSGRAYEQYF. In DNA form, the CDR3 reads TGCGCCAGCAGCCAAGCCACTAGCGGGAGGGCCTACGAGCAGTACTTC.

This CDR3 is CASSNALVNTEAFF. Here the CDR3 DNA reads TGTGCCAGCAGTAATGCATTGGTGAACACTGAAGCTTTCTTT. The rearrangement joins TRBV2 to TRBJ1-1; D call uncertain. V was clipped by 5 bases and J by 0 bases, with 10 bases between them. The germline V gene encodes CDR1 SNHLY and CDR2 FYNNEI. This CDR3 region has 14 residues. The full variable domain, rest sourced from reference TRBV2 and TRBJ1-1, is EPEVTQTPSHQVTQMGQEVILRCVPISNHLYFYWYRQILGQKVEFLVSFYNNEISEKSEIFDDQFSVERPDGSNFTLKIRSTKLEDSAMYFCASSNALVNTEAFFGQGTRLTVV.

The chain employs TRBV5-1 and TRBJ1-2; 8 nucleotides match TRBD1. J was trimmed by 2 bases and V by 4 bases; bases with no gene match: 4. CDR1 is SGHRS and CDR2 is YFSETQ in the germline V gene. This CDR3 contains 14 residues. The CDR3 loop is CASSRTGQNYGYTF. The CDR3, as DNA: TGCGCCAGCAGCCGGACAGGGCAAAACTATGGCTACACCTTC.

The chain uses TRBV6-4 and TRBJ1-6; TRBD1 might be the D (5 bases). This CDR3 contains 13 residues. CDR1 and CDR2 from the germline V gene are MRHNA and SNTAGT. Trimming took off 4 bases at V and 8 bases at J, with 9 bases between the two ends. The CDR3 spells CASSGDRHSPLHF. The CDR3 DNA sequence: TGTGCCAGCAGTGGGGACCGACATTCACCCCTCCACTTT.

About this clone: Other DNA sequences in this specimen translate into the identical CDR3. The J gene is TRBJ2-2, the V gene TRBV5-1, with D tentatively TRBD2 (5 bases). V lost 4 bases to trimming and J lost 4 bases, with 5 bases between them. The CDR3 contains 12 residues. Germline CDR1 is SGHRS and CDR2 is YFSETQ. Written as DNA, the CDR3 is TGCGCCAGCAGCAGCGGCACCGGGGAGCTGTTTTTT. Translated: CASSSGTGELFF. Together with reference TRBV5-1 and TRBJ2-2, the CDR3 gives the full variable domain: KAGVTQTPRYLIKTRGQQVTLSCSPISGHRSVSWYQQTPGQGLQFLFEYFSETQRNKGNFPGRFSGRQFSNSRSEMNVSTLELGDSALYLCASSSGTGELFFGEGSRLTVL.

This sequence joins TRBV13 and TRBJ2-3; TRBD1 matches 7 bases. The CDR3 is 14 residues long. The V segment lost 10 bases and the J segment 4 bases; nucleotides outside the gene matches: 11. Germline V gives CDR1 PRHDT, CDR2 FYEKMQ (reference sequence). CDR3 DNA sequence: TGTGCCACCTCCTCGCGACAGGGCTCAGATACGCAGTATTTT. Amino acids: CATSSRQGSDTQYF.

The CDR3 region is CASSEGPGGRLYEQYF. The CDR3 nucleotides read TGTGCCAGCAGTGAAGGGCCTGGCGGGAGGCTCTACGAGCAGTACTTC. V is TRBV2 and J is TRBJ2-7, with TRBD2 matching over 8 bases. CDR1 and CDR2 from the germline V gene are SNHLY and FYNNEI. V trimming: 1 base; J trimming: 3 bases; junction bases outside the gene matches: 8. The CDR3 length is 16 residues.

The chain is built from TRBV6-5 and TRBJ1-4, with 8 bases matching TRBD1. The CDR3 sequence is 15 residues long. CDR1 and CDR2 (germline): MNHEY, SVGAGI. J lost 2 bases, V lost 5 bases, and 4 bases had no gene match. CDR3 amino acids: CASSTRTGTNEKLFF. The CDR3 DNA reads TGTGCCAGCAGTACCCGGACAGGGACTAATGAAAAACTGTTTTTT.

The chain is built from TRBV28 and TRBJ1-5, with 7 nucleotides matching TRBD1. J lost 3 bases, V lost 5 bases, and 4 bases had no gene match. There are 14 residues in the CDR3. Germline V lookup: CDR1 MDHEN, CDR2 SYDVKM. The CDR3 DNA is TGTGCCAGCAGTCTAGGGGGCCCCAATCAGCCCCAGCATTTT. It specifies CASSLGGPNQPQHF.

The CDR3 reads CSASDYRTHGVYEKLFF. CDR3 bases: TGCAGTGCTAGTGATTATCGGACCCACGGAGTCTATGAAAAACTGTTTTTT. The chain combines TRBV20-1 with TRBJ1-4; no reliable D call. The V gene's germline CDR1 is DFQATT and CDR2 SNEGSKA (reference sequence). The CDR3 is 17 residues long. V was cut by 3 bases and J by 6 bases, with 23 bases left in between.

The chain uses TRBV6-1 and TRBJ2-7, with 9 positions matching TRBD1. The J segment lost 4 bases and the V segment lost 5 bases, leaving 12 bases of the junction unmatched. The CDR3 has 16 residues. Germline V gene sequence: CDR1 MNHNS, CDR2 SASEGT. CDR3 loop: CASSKGGDRERYEQYF. In DNA form, the CDR3 reads TGTGCCAGCAGTAAAGGAGGGGACAGGGAACGGTACGAGCAGTACTTC.

The V and J genes are TRBV7-9 and TRBJ2-7; 8 bases are shared with TRBD1. This CDR3 has 18 amino acids. From germline, CDR1 is SEHNR and CDR2 FQNEAQ (reference sequence). Unmatched junction bases numbered 16, after V lost 5 bases and J lost 1 base. The CDR3 loop is CASSGITMGQDTSYEQYF. CDR3 sequence (DNA): TGTGCCAGCAGCGGAATAACGATGGGACAGGACACATCCTACGAGCAGTACTTC.

J is TRBJ2-1 and V is TRBV30; D call uncertain. The CDR3 extends over 13 amino acids. CDR1 GTSNPN and CDR2 SVGIG come from the germline V gene (reference sequence). Deletions cut 0 bases from V and 7 bases from J, with 10 bases between. The CDR3 region is CAWSVVSANEQFF. CDR3 nucleotides: TGTGCCTGGAGTGTTGTGAGCGCAAATGAGCAGTTCTTC.

This chain links TRBV4-1 with TRBJ1-4; TRBD1 is a possible D gene (6 bases). V lost 4 bases to trimming and J lost 5 bases, with 14 bases between them. Germline values: CDR1 MGHRA, CDR2 YSYEKL. The CDR3 consists of 15 residues. The DNA for the CDR3 is TGCGCCAGCAGCCGCACAGGGCCGGGAAATGAAAAACTGTTTTTT. It translates to CASSRTGPGNEKLFF.

The chain has TRBV28 and TRBJ2-7; 13 nucleotides agree with TRBD2. V trimming: 6 bases; J trimming: 5 bases; junction bases outside the gene matches: 10. The CDR3 runs 16 residues. Germline V gene data show CDR1 as MDHEN and CDR2 as SYDVKM. The CDR3 spells CASRWPGLAGFNEQYF. The CDR3 DNA follows: TGTGCCAGCAGGTGGCCGGGACTAGCGGGATTCAACGAGCAGTACTTC.

The gene calls are TRBV5-6 and TRBJ1-5; D is unclear. The length of the CDR3 is 15 residues. The V end was cut by 1 base, the J end by 0 bases, with 8 bases between. Germline CDR1 SGHDT, CDR2 YYEEEE. DNA of the CDR3: TGTGCCAGCAGCTTGATTCAGTATAGCAATCAGCCCCAGCATTTT. Its translation is CASSLIQYSNQPQHF. Filled out from reference TRBV5-6 and TRBJ1-5, the complete variable domain reads DAGVTQSPTHLIKTRGQQVTLRCSPKSGHDTVSWYQQALGQGPQFIFQYYEEEERQRGNFPDRFSGHQFPNYSSELNVNALLLGDSALYLCASSLIQYSNQPQHFGDGTRLSIL.

This clone was seen once. V is TRBV10-3 and J is TRBJ2-1, with 10 positions matching TRBD1. Trimming took 10 bases from V and 3 from J; bases not matched to a gene: 9. Germline V gene lookup returns CDR1 ENHRY and CDR2 SYGVKD. CDR3 length: 15 residues. This CDR3 reads CATGRQGAGYNEQFF. Written as DNA, the CDR3 is TGTGCCACTGGAAGACAGGGGGCCGGCTACAATGAGCAGTTCTTC.

The chain combines TRBV6-5 with TRBJ2-1; no firm D call. The CDR3 length is 14 residues. Trimming cost V 1 base and J 1 base, with 5 bases left between them. The V gene's germline CDR1 is MNHEY and CDR2 SVGAGI. The CDR3 nucleotides are TGTGCCAGCAGTTACTTGGGATCCTACAATGAGCAGTTCTTC. Translated, it gives CASSYLGSYNEQFF.

This clone was recorded a few times. V is TRBV6-5 and J is TRBJ1-2; D unclear. Germline CDR1 is MNHEY and CDR2 is SVGAGI. The V gene lost 5 bases and the J gene lost 7 bases, with 14 bases spanning the gap. The CDR3 consists of 13 residues. The CDR3 loop is CASSTRRALGYTF. In DNA form, the CDR3 reads TGTGCCAGCAGTACACGAAGGGCGCTTGGCTACACCTTC.

The chain's CDR3 is CASSAPGQGSSGELFF. The DNA of the CDR3 is TGTGCCAGCAGCGCCCCGGGACAGGGGTCTTCCGGGGAGCTGTTTTTT. The chain employs TRBV7-9 and TRBJ2-2, with 10 positions matching TRBD1. J gave up 6 bases and V 5 bases, and 9 bases lay outside the gene matches. The CDR3 totals 16 residues. Germline-derived CDR1 and CDR2 are SEHNR and FQNEAQ (reference sequence).

The chain combines TRBV12-3 or TRBV12-4 with TRBJ2-1, with D possibly being TRBD2 (6 bases). V lost 6 bases to trimming and J lost 13 bases, with 16 bases between them. CDR3 size: 12 residues. The CDR3 region has the DNA TGTGCCAGCAGGCCCCTTTCTAGCGACCAGTTCTTC. It specifies CASRPLSSDQFF.

The rearrangement links TRBV19 to TRBJ2-7; 10 bases match TRBD2. This CDR3 is 14 amino acids long. Per the germline V gene, CDR1 is LNHDA and CDR2 is SQIVND (reference sequence). The J segment lost 4 bases and the V segment lost 7 bases, leaving 7 bases of the junction unmatched. CDR3 in amino acids: CASMARAGGYEQYF. CDR3 in DNA: TGTGCCAGTATGGCTCGAGCGGGAGGGTACGAGCAGTACTTC.

V and J are TRBV6-1 and TRBJ2-7; weak D call: TRBD1 (5 bases). V gave up 1 base and J gave up 3 bases, with 10 bases separating them. This CDR3 comprises 14 residues. Germline CDR1 is MNHNS and CDR2 is SASEGT. DNA for the CDR3: TGTGCCAGCAGTGAAGTGACAGAATACTACGAGCAGTACTTC. Residues: CASSEVTEYYEQYF.

The chain employs TRBV6-1 and TRBJ1-2, with D perhaps TRBD1 (5 bases). CDR1 is MNHNS and CDR2 is SASEGT in the germline V gene. CDR3 length: 14 amino acids. Trimming stripped 0 bases from V and 2 bases from J, with 7 bases between. CDR3 amino acids: CASSEAPGNYGYTF. The DNA of the CDR3 is TGTGCCAGCAGTGAAGCGCCAGGGAACTATGGCTACACCTTC.

The V gene is TRBV24-1, the J gene TRBJ2-7; D ambiguous. The CDR3 spans 15 residues. Trimming pared 2 bases from V and 7 bases from J, leaving 17 bases between. The V gene's germline CDR1 is KGHDR and CDR2 SFDVKD. The CDR3 region has the DNA TGTGCCACCAGTGATTCTAACAGCCCTTGGAAGGAGCAGTACTTC. Its protein is CATSDSNSPWKEQYF.